Listed below are T cell receptor beta chains from one sample, sequenced in a study of technical replicates of blood from several donors. Clones were sequenced by immunoSEQ multiplex PCR, and TCRdb holds only the in-frame ones, with some missing. This table has roughly 76,000 clones, about 86% appearing once. The sequenced material came from PBMCs. The source is a human donor in good health. Some clones in this sample may be carry-over from other donors' samples. The CDR3 runs from the conserved cysteine through the conserved F or W. Fields, in order: V gene, D gene, clone size, J gene, CDR3 DNA, CDR3 protein. D genes are given only for firm matches. Some rows mark clone size as missing; the rest say once, few, many or name a class of expanded clone.

>TRBV7-2|NA|NA|TRBJ2-1
TGTGCCAGCAGCTTCTCAGTTCAAGGCGGGACCAGCTCCTACAATGAGCAGTTCTTC
CASSFSVQGGTSSYNEQFF
>TRBV7-6|TRBD2|NA|TRBJ2-3
TGTGCCAGCAGCCTCGGGACTAGCGGTATCACAGATACGCAGTATTTT
CASSLGTSGITDTQYF
>TRBV10-3|NA|NA|TRBJ2-5
TGTGCCATCAGTGAGGCCGCAGAAGAGACCCAGTACTTC
CAISEAAEETQYF
>TRBV9|NA|NA|TRBJ2-2
TGTGCCAGCAGCGTAAATACGAACACCGGGGAGCTGTTTTTT
CASSVNTNTGELFF
>TRBV5-4|TRBD1|NA|TRBJ1-4
TGTGCCAGCAGCGACGACAGGGGAAGTGAAAAACTGTTTTTT
CASSDDRGSEKLFF
>TRBV4-3|TRBD1|NA|TRBJ2-2
TGCGCCAGCAGCCAATCGGTGGTTGCATTAGACAGGACAGGCGAGAACACCGGGGAGCTGTTTTTT
CASSQSVVALDRTGENTGELFF
>TRBV25-1|TRBD2|NA|TRBJ2-2
TGTGCCTCGGGACTAGCGGGACCCGGGGAGCTGTTTTTT
CASGLAGPGELFF
>TRBV11-3|TRBD1|NA|TRBJ1-2
TGTGCCAGCAGCTCCGAGGGGGCCAGGGGAAGCTATGGCTACACCTTC
CASSSEGARGSYGYTF
>TRBV14|NA|NA|TRBJ2-7
TGTGCCAGCAGCCAAGAAGCCTACTCCTACGAGCAGTACTTC
CASSQEAYSYEQYF
>TRBV2|TRBD2|NA|TRBJ2-5
TGTGCCCGAGAGGCACTAGCGGAAGAGACCCAGTACTTC
CAREALAEETQYF
>TRBV13|NA|once|TRBJ1-2
TGTGCCAGCAGCTTAGACCCAGGGGGCTACACCTTC
CASSLDPGGYTF
>TRBV6-6|TRBD2|NA|TRBJ2-2
TGTGCCAGCAGTTATACGGGAGGGCCCGGGGAGCTGTTTTTT
CASSYTGGPGELFF
>TRBV19|NA|NA|TRBJ1-2
TGTGCCAGTAGTATGGAAGGCGGGAGGTATAACTATGGCTACACCTTC
CASSMEGGRYNYGYTF
>TRBV13|TRBD1|NA|TRBJ1-2
TGTGCCAGCAGCTTGGGAGGGACAGGGATTATCAGCTACACCTTC
CASSLGGTGIISYTF
>TRBV2|NA|NA|TRBJ1-1
TGTGCCAGCAGGCACCGGGGAAACACTGAAGCTTTCTTT
CASRHRGNTEAFF
>TRBV19|NA|NA|TRBJ1-1
TGTGCCAGTAGTGTCGGGACACAGAACACTGAAGCTTTCTTT
CASSVGTQNTEAFF
>TRBV7-9|NA|NA|TRBJ2-5
TGTGCCAGCAGCTACTTTATGGTGGAGTACGAGACCCAGTACTTC
CASSYFMVEYETQYF
>TRBV4-3|NA|NA|TRBJ1-1
TGCGCCAGCAGCCAAGATTGGGGGGGGACTGAAGCTTTCTTT
CASSQDWGGTEAFF
>TRBV12-5|NA|NA|TRBJ1-6
TGTGCTAGTGGTTGGGGCGCACCCCTCCACTTT
CASGWGAPLHF
>TRBV28|NA|NA|TRBJ1-1
TGTGCCAGCAGCAGGGCCGCGGAAGCTTTCTTT
CASSRAAEAFF
>TRBV5-1|TRBD1|NA|TRBJ2-2
TGCGCCAGCAGCCCACAGACAGGGTCGGGCACCGGGGAGCTGTTTTTT
CASSPQTGSGTGELFF
>TRBV7-9|TRBD2|NA|TRBJ2-3
TGTGCCAGCAGCCGGACTAGCGGAGGCTTGGATACGCAGTATTTT
CASSRTSGGLDTQYF
>TRBV19|TRBD1|NA|TRBJ1-2
TGTGCCAGTAGTATCCCGGACAGGGTGGGCTATGGCTACACCTTC
CASSIPDRVGYGYTF
>TRBV4-1|NA|NA|TRBJ2-7
TGCGCCAGCAGCCAAGGGTTCGCGACAGGAGTCTACGAGCAGTACTTC
CASSQGFATGVYEQYF
>TRBV4-3|NA|NA|TRBJ2-7
TGCGCCAGCAGCCAAGAGAGAGACTGGCGATACGAGCAGTACTTC
CASSQERDWRYEQYF
>TRBV21-1|NA|NA|TRBJ2-1
TGTGCCAGCAGCACCCCCGGGAGGAGCGCTCACAATGAGCAGTTCTTC
CASSTPGRSAHNEQFF
>TRBV30|NA|NA|TRBJ1-4
TGTGCCTGGAGTGCAGGGAAGGAAGGTGAAAAACTGTTTTTT
CAWSAGKEGEKLFF
>TRBV18|TRBD2|NA|TRBJ2-7
TGTGCCAGCTCACCGTCTCTCAGGACGGGAGGCGAGCAGTACTTC
CASSPSLRTGGEQYF
>TRBV6-6|TRBD2|NA|TRBJ2-3
TGTGCCAGCAGTTACGGGAGGGGCGATACGCAGTATTTT
CASSYGRGDTQYF
>TRBV9|NA|medium-sized|TRBJ1-1
TGTGCCAGCAGTGGAGGAGGGGCTGAAGCTTTCTTT
CASSGGGAEAFF
>TRBV4-1|TRBD1|NA|TRBJ1-4
TGCGCCAGCAGCCAGTCTGGGGGAACAGGGGCTAATGAAAAACTGTTTTTT
CASSQSGGTGANEKLFF
>TRBV7-6|NA|NA|TRBJ2-1
TGTGCCAGCAGCCCAACAGGGCCGACGGAGCAGTTCTTC
CASSPTGPTEQFF
>TRBV6-1|NA|NA|TRBJ1-5
TGTGCCAGCACTCCGGGAGCCGATCAGCCCCAGCATTTT
CASTPGADQPQHF
>TRBV6-4|TRBD1|NA|TRBJ2-1
TGTGCCAGCAGTCCGGGGACAGGGGAATGGAATGAGCAGTTCTTC
CASSPGTGEWNEQFF
>TRBV7-8|TRBD1|NA|TRBJ1-5
TGTGCCAGCAGCTTAGTGGACAGGGGGCTGGGGCAGCCCCAGCATTTT
CASSLVDRGLGQPQHF
>TRBV6-6|NA|NA|TRBJ1-2
TGTGCCAGCAGTTACTCGATCGGAGGCGACTATGGCTACACCTTC
CASSYSIGGDYGYTF
>TRBV6-1|NA|NA|TRBJ2-1
TGTGCCAGCAGTGAAGCTTCGGGGGGCCATGAGCAGTTCTTC
CASSEASGGHEQFF
>TRBV7-9|NA|NA|TRBJ2-7
TGTGCCAGCAGCCCCAGGTCCGGGGGAGAGCAGTACTTC
CASSPRSGGEQYF